This entry lists 14 T cell receptor beta chains sequenced from one sample in a study of cytotoxic CD8 clonotypes in ibrutinib-treated CLL listed by TCRdb under 2021. Library preparation was by the immunoSEQ multiplex PCR assay. TCRdb holds this immuneACCESS table with in-frame rearrangements only. Some clones are missing; in checked studies, unresolved V genes explain under half, and the rest has no known cause. For this sample there are 150,000 or so clones; approximately 80% appear just once. The top ten hold roughly 7.6% of the sample. The source was PBMCs, collected after 36 months of ibrutinib treatment. The receptor source for this set is a human donor with chronic lymphocytic leukemia.

The chain carries TRBV9 and TRBJ1-2; 7 bases agree with TRBD1. The J segment lost 5 bases and the V segment lost 3 bases, leaving 1 base of the junction unmatched. The CDR3 loop spans 12 amino acids. Germline V gene data show CDR1 as SGDLS and CDR2 as YYNGEE. CDR3 nucleotides: TGTGCCAGCAGCGGACAGGGTTATGGCTACACCTTC. This translates into CASSGQGYGYTF.

The CDR3 DNA sequence: TGTGCCAGCACCCGCACAGGGGGTAACTATGGCTACACCTTC. The encoded protein is CASTRTGGNYGYTF. The V and J genes are TRBV6-5 and TRBJ1-2; 8 bases agree with TRBD1. Germline lookup yields CDR1 MNHEY and CDR2 SVGAGI. This CDR3 is 14 amino acids long. Trimming cost V 7 bases and J 1 base; bases outside gene matches: 5.

The gene calls are TRBV25-1 and TRBJ1-1; TRBD1 agrees at 11 bases. CDR1 MGHDK and CDR2 SYGVNS come from the germline V gene. After removal of 5 bases from V and 4 bases from J, the junction contained 9 bases not matched to a gene. The CDR3 has 16 amino acids. CDR3 amino acids: CASSPQKGTGGTEAFF. CDR3 in DNA: TGTGCCAGCAGTCCTCAAAAAGGGACAGGGGGCACTGAAGCTTTCTTT.

The chain has TRBV5-1 and TRBJ1-5; TRBD1 matches 7 bases. Germline V gene lookup returns CDR1 SGHRS and CDR2 YFSETQ. J was trimmed by 0 bases and V by 5 bases; bases with no gene match: 17. The CDR3 consists of 19 residues. The CDR3 here is CASRRPTGPGTDSNQPQHF. Here the CDR3 DNA reads TGCGCCAGCAGACGCCCGACAGGGCCCGGGACGGATAGCAATCAGCCCCAGCATTTT.

This clone was recorded a few times. The rearrangement uses TRBV19 and TRBJ2-7; weak D call: TRBD2 (6 bases). The germline V gene has CDR1 LNHDA and CDR2 SQIVND (reference sequence). V was trimmed by 7 bases and J by 6 bases, leaving 16 bases between them. The CDR3 has 13 residues. For the CDR3, the DNA is TGTGCCAGTACCAGCGGGTGGGCTCTCGAGCAGTACTTC. Its translation is CASTSGWALEQYF.

This chain uses TRBV6-1 with TRBJ2-7; D may be TRBD1 (6 bases). Germline V gene data show CDR1 as MNHNS and CDR2 as SASEGT. V lost 5 bases to trimming and J lost 7 bases, with 21 bases between them. CDR3 length: 15 amino acids. CDR3: CASSRMTGAPVEQYF. CDR3 DNA sequence: TGTGCCAGCAGTAGGATGACAGGAGCCCCTGTGGAGCAGTACTTC.

The rearrangement joins TRBV5-8 to TRBJ2-7; 7 positions agree with TRBD1. The V segment lost 5 bases and the J segment 2 bases; nucleotides outside the gene matches: 10. CDR1 SGHTS and CDR2 YDEGEE come from the germline V gene. This CDR3 has 15 residues. This CDR3 reads CASSNRDRLAYEQYF. In DNA form, the CDR3 reads TGTGCCAGCAGTAACCGGGACAGATTGGCCTACGAGCAGTACTTC.

This clone has a handful of counts. The chain combines TRBV13 with TRBJ2-1; perhaps TRBD2 as D (5 bases). The length of the CDR3 is 12 residues. With 1 base removed from V and 10 bases from J, the gap between germline ends came to 8 bases. CDR1 is PRHDT and CDR2 is FYEKMQ in the germline V gene (reference sequence). The CDR3 nucleotides read TGTGCCAGCAGCTTAGTAGGCGGGGAGCAGTTCTTC. The encoded protein is CASSLVGGEQFF.

This chain links TRBV10-3 with TRBJ1-5; D gene ambiguous. The CDR3 sequence is 13 residues long. The V end lost 7 bases, the J end lost 4 bases, and 11 bases lay between the germline ends. Germline CDR1 is ENHRY and CDR2 is SYGVKD. As DNA, the CDR3 is TGTGCCATCAATTCCGCCCCGAATCAGCCCCAGCATTTT. Translated, it gives CAINSAPNQPQHF.

The sample holds one count of this clone. The chain carries TRBV4-1 and TRBJ2-4; the D call may be TRBD1 or TRBD2 (5 bases each). Trimming shortened V by 3 bases and J by 0 bases, and 15 bases separated the two germline ends. There are 17 residues in the CDR3. The V gene's germline CDR1 is MGHRA and CDR2 YSYEKL. The CDR3 is CASSQPRWGSAKNIQYF. The DNA for the CDR3 is TGCGCCAGCAGCCAGCCGCGATGGGGGTCAGCCAAAAACATTCAGTACTTC.

This clone was found once. The J gene is TRBJ1-5, the V gene TRBV4-2; 8 bases fit TRBD1. V shed 6 bases and J 6 bases; nucleotides not matched to a gene: 7. CDR1 and CDR2 from the germline V gene are LGHNA and YNFKEQ. The CDR3 sequence is 14 residues long. CDR3 amino acids: CASSEGTGGQPQHF. The CDR3 DNA reads as TGTGCCAGCAGTGAGGGAACAGGGGGTCAGCCCCAGCATTTT.

As to this clone: In the same sample, other DNA sequences code for this CDR3. The gene calls are TRBV30 and TRBJ2-7, with D hard to call. Germline CDR1 GTSNPN, CDR2 SVGIG (reference sequence). This CDR3 is built from 13 residues. V shed 0 bases and J shed 0 bases, with 6 bases lying between them. CDR3 coding DNA: TGTGCCTGGAGTGTGGGTAGCTCCTACGAGCAGTACTTC. It yields the protein CAWSVGSSYEQYF.

The chain carries TRBV4-1 and TRBJ2-7, with TRBD2 matching 12 bases. V trimming: 2 bases; J trimming: 4 bases; junction bases outside the gene matches: 3. The CDR3 length is 15 residues. Germline CDR1 MGHRA, CDR2 YSYEKL. CDR3 in amino acids: CASSQPGLAGYEQYF. DNA of the CDR3: TGCGCCAGCAGCCAACCGGGACTAGCGGGTTACGAGCAGTACTTC.

The rearrangement uses TRBV7-9 and TRBJ1-2, with D hard to call. The CDR3 loop spans 13 amino acids. Per the germline V gene, CDR1 is SEHNR and CDR2 is FQNEAQ (reference sequence). Trimming shortened V by 4 bases and J by 4 bases, and 10 bases separated the two germline ends. The CDR3 loop reads CASSSRSGYGYTF. The CDR3 nucleotides read TGTGCCAGCAGCTCGAGGAGTGGCTATGGCTACACCTTC.